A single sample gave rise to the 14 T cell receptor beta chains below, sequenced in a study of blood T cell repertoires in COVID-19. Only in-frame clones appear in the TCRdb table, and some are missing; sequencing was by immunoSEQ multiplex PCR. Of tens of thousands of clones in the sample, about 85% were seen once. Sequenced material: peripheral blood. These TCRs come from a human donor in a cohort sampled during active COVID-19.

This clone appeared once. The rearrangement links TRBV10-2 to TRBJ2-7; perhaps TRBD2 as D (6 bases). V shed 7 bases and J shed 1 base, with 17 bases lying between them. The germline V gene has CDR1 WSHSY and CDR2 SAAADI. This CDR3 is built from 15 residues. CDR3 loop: CASIDGVGGSYEQYF. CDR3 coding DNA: TGCGCCAGCATCGACGGGGTCGGGGGATCCTACGAGCAGTACTTC.

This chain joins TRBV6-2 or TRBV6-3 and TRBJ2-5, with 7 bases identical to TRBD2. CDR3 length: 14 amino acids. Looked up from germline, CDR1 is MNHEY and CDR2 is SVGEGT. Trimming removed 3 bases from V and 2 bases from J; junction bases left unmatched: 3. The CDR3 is CASSYRAGQETQYF. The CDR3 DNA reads TGTGCCAGCAGTTATCGAGCGGGGCAAGAGACCCAGTACTTC.

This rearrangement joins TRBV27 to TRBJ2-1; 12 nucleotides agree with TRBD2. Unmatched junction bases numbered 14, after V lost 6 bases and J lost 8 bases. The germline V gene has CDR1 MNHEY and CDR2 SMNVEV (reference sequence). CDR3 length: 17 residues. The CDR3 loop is CASSASSGLAGLDEQFF. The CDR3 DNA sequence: TGTGCCAGCAGCGCAAGTTCGGGACTAGCGGGTTTAGATGAGCAGTTCTTC.

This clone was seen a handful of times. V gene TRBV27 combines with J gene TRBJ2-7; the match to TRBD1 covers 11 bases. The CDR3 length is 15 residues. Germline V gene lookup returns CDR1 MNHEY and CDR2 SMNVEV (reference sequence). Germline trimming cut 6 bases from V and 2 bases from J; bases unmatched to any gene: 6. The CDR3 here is CASRPGTGGAYEQYF. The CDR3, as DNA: TGTGCCAGCAGACCAGGGACAGGGGGGGCCTACGAGCAGTACTTC.

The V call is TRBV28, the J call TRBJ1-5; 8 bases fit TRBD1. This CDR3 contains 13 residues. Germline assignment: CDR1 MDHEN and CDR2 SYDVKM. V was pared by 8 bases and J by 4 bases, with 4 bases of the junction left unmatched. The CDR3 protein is CASRQGANQPQHF. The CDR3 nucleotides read TGTGCCAGCCGGCAGGGGGCAAATCAGCCCCAGCATTTT.

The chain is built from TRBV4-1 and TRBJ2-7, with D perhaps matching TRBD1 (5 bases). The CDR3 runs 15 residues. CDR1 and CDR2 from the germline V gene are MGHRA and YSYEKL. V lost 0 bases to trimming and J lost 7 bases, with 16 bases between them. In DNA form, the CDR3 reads TGCGCCAGCAGCCAAGACGAGCAGGGTCGTCGGGAGCAGTACTTC. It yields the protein CASSQDEQGRREQYF.

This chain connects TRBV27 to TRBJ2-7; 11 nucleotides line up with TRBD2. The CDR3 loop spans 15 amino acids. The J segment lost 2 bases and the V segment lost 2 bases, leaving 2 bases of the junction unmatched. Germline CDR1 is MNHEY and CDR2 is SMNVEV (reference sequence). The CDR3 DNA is TGTGCCAGCAGTTTAAGACTAGCGGGGCCCTACGAGCAGTACTTC. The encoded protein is CASSLRLAGPYEQYF.

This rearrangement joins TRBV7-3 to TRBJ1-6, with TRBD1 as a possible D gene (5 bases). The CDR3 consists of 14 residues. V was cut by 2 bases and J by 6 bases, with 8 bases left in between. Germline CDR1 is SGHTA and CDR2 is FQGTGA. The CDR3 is CASSLAGRNSPLHF. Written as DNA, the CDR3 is TGTGCCAGCAGCTTAGCAGGGCGTAATTCACCCCTCCACTTT.

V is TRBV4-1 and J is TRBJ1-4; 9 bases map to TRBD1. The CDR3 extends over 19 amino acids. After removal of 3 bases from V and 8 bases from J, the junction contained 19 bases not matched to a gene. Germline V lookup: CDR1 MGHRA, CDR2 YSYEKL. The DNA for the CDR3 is TGCGCCAGCAGCCAGCGTCTTTATTTACAGGGGGCCTCTCGGGAAAAACTGTTTTTT. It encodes CASSQRLYLQGASREKLFF.

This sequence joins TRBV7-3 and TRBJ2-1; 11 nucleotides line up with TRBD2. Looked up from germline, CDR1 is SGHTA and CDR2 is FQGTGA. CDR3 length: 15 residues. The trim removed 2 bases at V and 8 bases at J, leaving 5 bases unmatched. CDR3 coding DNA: TGTGCCAGCAGCTTAGGGCTAGCGGGAGGCGATGAGCAGTTCTTC. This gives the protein CASSLGLAGGDEQFF.

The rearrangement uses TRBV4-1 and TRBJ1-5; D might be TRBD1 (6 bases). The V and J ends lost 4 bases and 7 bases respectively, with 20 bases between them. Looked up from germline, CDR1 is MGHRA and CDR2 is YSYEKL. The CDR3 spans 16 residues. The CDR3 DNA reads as TGCGCCAGCAGCCCCCCTCCCGGGACAATAATGCAGCCCCAGCATTTT. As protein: CASSPPPGTIMQPQHF.

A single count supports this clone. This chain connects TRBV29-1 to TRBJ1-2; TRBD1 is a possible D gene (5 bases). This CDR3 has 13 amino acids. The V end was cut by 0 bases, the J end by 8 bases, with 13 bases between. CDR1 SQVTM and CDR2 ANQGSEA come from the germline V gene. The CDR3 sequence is CSVEDSTGSGYTF. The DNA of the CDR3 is TGCAGCGTTGAAGACAGTACAGGCTCCGGCTACACCTTC. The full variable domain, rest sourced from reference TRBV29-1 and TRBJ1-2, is SAVISQKPSRDICQRGTSLTIQCQVDSQVTMMFWYRQQPGQSLTLIATANQGSEATYESGFVIDKFPISRPNLTFSTLTVSNMSPEDSSIYLCSVEDSTGSGYTFGSGTRLTVV.

This CDR3 reads CASSPPGLTSTDTQYF. In DNA, the CDR3 is TGTGCCAGCAGCCCGCCGGGACTCACGAGCACAGATACGCAGTATTTT. The rearrangement uses TRBV7-2 and TRBJ2-3; tentative D call: TRBD2 (6 bases). Looked up from germline, CDR1 is SGHTA and CDR2 is FQGNSA. The ends were cut back, 5 bases at V and 0 bases at J, with 15 bases in the middle. The CDR3 length is 16 residues.

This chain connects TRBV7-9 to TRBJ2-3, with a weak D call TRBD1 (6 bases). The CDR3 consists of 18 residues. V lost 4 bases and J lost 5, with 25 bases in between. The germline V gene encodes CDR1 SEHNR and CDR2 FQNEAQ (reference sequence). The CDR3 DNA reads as TGTGCCAGCAGCTCACGATTGAACGTGAACAGGGAAGTAGATACGCAGTATTTT. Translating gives CASSSRLNVNREVDTQYF. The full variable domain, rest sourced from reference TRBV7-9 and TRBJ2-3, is DTGVSQNPRHKITKRGQNVTFRCDPISEHNRLYWYRQTLGQGPEFLTYFQNEAQLEKSRLLSDRFSAERPKGSFSTLEIQRTEQGDSAMYLCASSSRLNVNREVDTQYFGPGTRLTVL.